This TCR beta chain originates from a study of OX40 agonist ivuxolimab in advanced cancers. V lost 0 bases, J lost 4 bases, and 6 bases stayed unmatched. In germline, CDR1 is SGHNT, CDR2 YYREEE (reference sequence). This CDR3 is built from 15 residues. Data came from immunoSEQ multiplex PCR; TCRdb stores just in-frame clones and leaves some out. In the table there are 95,000 to 150,000 clones, 75% to 90% of which are singletons. This receptor was identified in an adult with an advanced solid tumor such as melanoma, head and neck, liver or kidney cancer. The specimen comprised CD4+ or CD8+ T cells sorted from blood, sampled in a trial of the OX40 agonist ivuxolimab. The chain couples TRBV5-4 to TRBJ1-2, with 7 bases matching TRBD1. CDR3 DNA sequence: TGTGCCAGCAGCTTGGGACAGGGCGGAGTCTATGGCTACACCTTC. Translated, it gives CASSLGQGGVYGYTF.